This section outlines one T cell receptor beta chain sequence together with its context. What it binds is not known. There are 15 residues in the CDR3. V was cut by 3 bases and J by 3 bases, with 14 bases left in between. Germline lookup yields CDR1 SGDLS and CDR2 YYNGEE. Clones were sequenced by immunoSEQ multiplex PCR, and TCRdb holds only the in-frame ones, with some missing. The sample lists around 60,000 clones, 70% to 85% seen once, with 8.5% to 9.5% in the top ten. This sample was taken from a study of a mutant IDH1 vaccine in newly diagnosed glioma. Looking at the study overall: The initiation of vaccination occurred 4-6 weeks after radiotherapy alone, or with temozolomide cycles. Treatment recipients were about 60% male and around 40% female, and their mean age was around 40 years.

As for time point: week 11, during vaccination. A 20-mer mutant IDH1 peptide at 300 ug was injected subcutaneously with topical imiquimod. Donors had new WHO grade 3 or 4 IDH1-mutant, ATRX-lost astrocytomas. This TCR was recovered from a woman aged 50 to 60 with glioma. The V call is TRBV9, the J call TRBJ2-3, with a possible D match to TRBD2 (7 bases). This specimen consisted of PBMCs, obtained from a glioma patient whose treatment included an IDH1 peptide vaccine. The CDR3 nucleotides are TGTGCCAGCAGCGGAAGGGGGGGCTCTACAGATACGCAGTATTTT. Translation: CASSGRGGSTDTQYF.